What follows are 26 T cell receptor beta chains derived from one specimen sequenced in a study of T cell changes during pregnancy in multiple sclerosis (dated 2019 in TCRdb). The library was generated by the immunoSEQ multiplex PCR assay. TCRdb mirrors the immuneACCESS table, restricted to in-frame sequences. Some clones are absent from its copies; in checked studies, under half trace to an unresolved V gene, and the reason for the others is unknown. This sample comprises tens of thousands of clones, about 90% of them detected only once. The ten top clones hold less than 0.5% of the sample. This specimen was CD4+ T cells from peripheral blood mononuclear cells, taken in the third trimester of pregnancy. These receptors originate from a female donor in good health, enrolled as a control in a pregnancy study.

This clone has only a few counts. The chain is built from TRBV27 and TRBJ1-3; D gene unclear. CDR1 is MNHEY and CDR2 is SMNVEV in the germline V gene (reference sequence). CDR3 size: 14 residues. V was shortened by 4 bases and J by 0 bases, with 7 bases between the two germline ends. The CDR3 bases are TGTGCCAGCAGTTCCATTTTCTCTGGAAACACCATATATTTT. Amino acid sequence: CASSSIFSGNTIYF.

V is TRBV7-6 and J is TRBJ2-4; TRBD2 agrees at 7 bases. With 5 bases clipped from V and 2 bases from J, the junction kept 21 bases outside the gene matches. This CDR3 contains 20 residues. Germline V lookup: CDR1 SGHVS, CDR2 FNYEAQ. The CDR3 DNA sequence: TGTGCCAGCAGCCCAGTCGGGACTAACCCGACCGCCGGTACCAAAAACATTCAGTACTTC. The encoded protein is CASSPVGTNPTAGTKNIQYF.

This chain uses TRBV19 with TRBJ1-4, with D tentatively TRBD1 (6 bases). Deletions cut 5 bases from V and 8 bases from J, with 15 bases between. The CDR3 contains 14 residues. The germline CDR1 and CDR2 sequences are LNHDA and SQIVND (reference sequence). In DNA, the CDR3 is TGTGCCAGTAGTGGCCAGGGGATGGGGGAAAAACTGTTTTTT. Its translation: CASSGQGMGEKLFF. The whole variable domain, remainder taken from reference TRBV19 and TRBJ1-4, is DGGITQSPKYLFRKEGQNVTLSCEQNLNHDAMYWYRQDPGQGLRLIYYSQIVNDFQKGDIAEGYSVSREKKESFPLTVTSAQKNPTAFYLCASSGQGMGEKLFFGSGTQLSVL.

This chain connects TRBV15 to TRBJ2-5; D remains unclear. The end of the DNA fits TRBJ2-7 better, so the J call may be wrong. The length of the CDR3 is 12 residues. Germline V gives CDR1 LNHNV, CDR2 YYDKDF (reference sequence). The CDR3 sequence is CATSRDGYEQYF. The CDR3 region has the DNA TGTGCCACCAGCAGAGATGGTTACGAGCAGTACTTC.

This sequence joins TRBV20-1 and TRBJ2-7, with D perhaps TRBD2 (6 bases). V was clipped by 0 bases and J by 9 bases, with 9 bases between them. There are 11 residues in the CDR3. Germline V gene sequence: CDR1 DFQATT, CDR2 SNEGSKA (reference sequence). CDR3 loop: CSARDAGRQYF. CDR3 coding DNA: TGCAGTGCTAGAGATGCGGGACGGCAGTACTTC.

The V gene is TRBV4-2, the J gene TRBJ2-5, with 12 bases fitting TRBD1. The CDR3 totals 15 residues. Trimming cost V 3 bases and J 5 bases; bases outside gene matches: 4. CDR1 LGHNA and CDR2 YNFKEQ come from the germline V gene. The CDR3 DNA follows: TGTGCCAGCAGCCACGGGACAGGGGGCGGGGAGACCCAGTACTTC. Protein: CASSHGTGGGETQYF.

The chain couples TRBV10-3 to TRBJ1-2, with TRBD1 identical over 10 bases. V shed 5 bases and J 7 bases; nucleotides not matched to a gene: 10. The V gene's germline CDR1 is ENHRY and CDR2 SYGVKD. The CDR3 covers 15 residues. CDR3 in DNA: TGTGCCATCAGTTCACAAACCGGGACAGGGGCTGGCTACACCTTC. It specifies CAISSQTGTGAGYTF.

CDR3 region: CASSIGQINIQYF. Here the CDR3 DNA reads TGTGCCAGTAGTATTGGACAGATTAACATTCAGTACTTC. The chain has TRBV19 and TRBJ2-4, with TRBD1 as a possible D gene (6 bases). The germline V gene has CDR1 LNHDA and CDR2 SQIVND (reference sequence). This CDR3 spans 13 amino acids. V was shortened by 3 bases and J by 7 bases, with 10 bases between the two germline ends.

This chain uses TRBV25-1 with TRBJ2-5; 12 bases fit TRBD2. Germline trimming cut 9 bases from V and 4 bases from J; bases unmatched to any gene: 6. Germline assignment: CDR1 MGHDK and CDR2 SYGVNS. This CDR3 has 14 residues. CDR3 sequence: CASRTSGGIETQYF. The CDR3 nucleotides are TGTGCCAGTAGAACTAGCGGGGGGATAGAGACCCAGTACTTC.

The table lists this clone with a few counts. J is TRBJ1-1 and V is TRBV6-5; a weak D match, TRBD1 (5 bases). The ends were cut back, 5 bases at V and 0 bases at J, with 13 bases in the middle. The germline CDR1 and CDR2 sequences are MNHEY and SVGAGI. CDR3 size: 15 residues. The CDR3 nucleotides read TGTGCCAGCAGTATAACACAGGTGGTGAACACTGAAGCTTTCTTT. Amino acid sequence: CASSITQVVNTEAFF.

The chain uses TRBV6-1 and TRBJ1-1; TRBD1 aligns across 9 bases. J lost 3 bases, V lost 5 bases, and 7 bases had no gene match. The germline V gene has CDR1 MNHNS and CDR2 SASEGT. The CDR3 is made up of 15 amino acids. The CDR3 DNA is TGTGCCAGCAGTTGGGGGGACAGGGTGGACACTGAAGCTTTCTTT. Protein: CASSWGDRVDTEAFF.

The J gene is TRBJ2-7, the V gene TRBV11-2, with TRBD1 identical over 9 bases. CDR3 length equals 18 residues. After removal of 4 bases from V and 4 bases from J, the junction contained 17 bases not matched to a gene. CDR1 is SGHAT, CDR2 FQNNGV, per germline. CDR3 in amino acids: CASSSLFSPGQGGYEQYF. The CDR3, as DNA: TGTGCCAGCAGCTCGTTATTTTCCCCGGGACAGGGAGGGTACGAGCAGTACTTC.

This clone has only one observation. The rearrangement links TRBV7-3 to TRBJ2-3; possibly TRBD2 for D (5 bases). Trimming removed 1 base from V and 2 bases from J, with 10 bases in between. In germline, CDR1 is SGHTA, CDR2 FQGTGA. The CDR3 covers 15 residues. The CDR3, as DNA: TGTGCCAGCAGCTTAAGCGCGGGCTCCACAGATACGCAGTATTTT. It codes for CASSLSAGSTDTQYF.

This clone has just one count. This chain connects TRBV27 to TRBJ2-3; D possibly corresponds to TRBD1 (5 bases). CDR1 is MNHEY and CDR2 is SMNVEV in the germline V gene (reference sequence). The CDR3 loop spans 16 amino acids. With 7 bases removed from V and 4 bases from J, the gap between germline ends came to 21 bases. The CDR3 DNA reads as TGTGCCAGCAAACATCTCGTGGGGCCCTGGGCAGATACGCAGTATTTT. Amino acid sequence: CASKHLVGPWADTQYF.

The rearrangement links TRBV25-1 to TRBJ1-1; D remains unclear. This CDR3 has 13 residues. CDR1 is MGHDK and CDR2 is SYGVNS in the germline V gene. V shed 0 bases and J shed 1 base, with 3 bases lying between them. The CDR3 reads CASSEYGNTEAFF. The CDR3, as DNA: TGTGCCAGCAGTGAATACGGGAACACTGAAGCTTTCTTT.

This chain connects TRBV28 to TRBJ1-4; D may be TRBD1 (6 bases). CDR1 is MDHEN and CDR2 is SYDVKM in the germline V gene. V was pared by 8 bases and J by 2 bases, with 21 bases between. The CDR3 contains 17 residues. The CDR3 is CASLAGVGRSTNEKLFF. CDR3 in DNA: TGTGCCAGCTTGGCAGGGGTGGGGAGAAGTACTAATGAAAAACTGTTTTTT.

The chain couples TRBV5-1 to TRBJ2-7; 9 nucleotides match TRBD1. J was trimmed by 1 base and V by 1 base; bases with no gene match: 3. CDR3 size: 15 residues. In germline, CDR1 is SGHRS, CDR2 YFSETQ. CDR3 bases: TGCGCCAGCAGCTTGACAGGGGGCGCTTCCTACGAGCAGTACTTC. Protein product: CASSLTGGASYEQYF.

The CDR3 sequence: CASSQVSPPRHEQFF. CDR3 DNA: TGTGCCAGCAGCCAAGTATCCCCTCCTAGGCATGAGCAGTTCTTC. J is TRBJ2-1 and V is TRBV4-2; no firm D call. Germline values: CDR1 LGHNA, CDR2 YNFKEQ. V was pared by 1 base and J by 8 bases, with 15 bases between. The CDR3 length is 15 residues.

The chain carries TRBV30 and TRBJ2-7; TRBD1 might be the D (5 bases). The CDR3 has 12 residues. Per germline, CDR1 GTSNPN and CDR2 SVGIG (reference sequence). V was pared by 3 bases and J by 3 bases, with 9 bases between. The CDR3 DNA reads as TGTGCCTGGAGATTGGACAACTACGAGCAGTACTTC. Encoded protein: CAWRLDNYEQYF.

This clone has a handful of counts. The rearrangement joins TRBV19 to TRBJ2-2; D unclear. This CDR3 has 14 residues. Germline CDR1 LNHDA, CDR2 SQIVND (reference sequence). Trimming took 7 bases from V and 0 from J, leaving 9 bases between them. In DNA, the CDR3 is TGTGCCAGTAAAGTCAGTACGAACACCGGGGAGCTGTTTTTT. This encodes CASKVSTNTGELFF.

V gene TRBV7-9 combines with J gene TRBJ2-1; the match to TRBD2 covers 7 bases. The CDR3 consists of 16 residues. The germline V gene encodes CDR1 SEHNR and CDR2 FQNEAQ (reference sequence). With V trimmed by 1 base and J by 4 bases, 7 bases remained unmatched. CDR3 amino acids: CASSLGSGVGYNEQFF. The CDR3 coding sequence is TGTGCCAGCAGCTTAGGGAGCGGGGTTGGGTACAATGAGCAGTTCTTC.

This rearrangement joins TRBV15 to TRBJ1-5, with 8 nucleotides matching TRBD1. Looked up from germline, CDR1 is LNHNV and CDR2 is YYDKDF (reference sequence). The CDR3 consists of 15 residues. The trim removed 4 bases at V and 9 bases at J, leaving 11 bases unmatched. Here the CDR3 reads CATSKGGQGLSPQHF. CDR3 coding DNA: TGTGCCACCAGCAAGGGAGGACAGGGTCTTTCGCCCCAGCATTTT.

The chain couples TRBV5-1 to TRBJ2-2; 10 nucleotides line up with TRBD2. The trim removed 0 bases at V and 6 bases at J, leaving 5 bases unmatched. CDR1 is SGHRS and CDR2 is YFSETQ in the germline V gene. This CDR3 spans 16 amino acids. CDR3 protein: CASSLALAGGPGELFF. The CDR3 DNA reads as TGCGCCAGCAGCTTGGCTTTAGCGGGAGGACCCGGGGAGCTGTTTTTT. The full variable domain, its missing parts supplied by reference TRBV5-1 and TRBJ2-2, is KAGVTQTPRYLIKTRGQQVTLSCSPISGHRSVSWYQQTPGQGLQFLFEYFSETQRNKGNFPGRFSGRQFSNSRSEMNVSTLELGDSALYLCASSLALAGGPGELFFGEGSRLTVL.

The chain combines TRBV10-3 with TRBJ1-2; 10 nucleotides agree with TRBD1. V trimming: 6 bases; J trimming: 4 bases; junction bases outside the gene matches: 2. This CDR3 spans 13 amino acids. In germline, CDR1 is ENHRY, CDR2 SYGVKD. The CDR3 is CAISRQGAYGYTF. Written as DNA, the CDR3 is TGTGCCATCAGCAGACAGGGGGCCTATGGCTACACCTTC.

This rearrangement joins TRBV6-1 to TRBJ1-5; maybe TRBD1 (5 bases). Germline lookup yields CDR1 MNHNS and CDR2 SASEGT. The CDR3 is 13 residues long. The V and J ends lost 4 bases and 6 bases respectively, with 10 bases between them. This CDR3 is CASSVSGVQPQHF. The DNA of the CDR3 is TGTGCCAGCAGTGTGTCGGGGGTTCAGCCCCAGCATTTT.

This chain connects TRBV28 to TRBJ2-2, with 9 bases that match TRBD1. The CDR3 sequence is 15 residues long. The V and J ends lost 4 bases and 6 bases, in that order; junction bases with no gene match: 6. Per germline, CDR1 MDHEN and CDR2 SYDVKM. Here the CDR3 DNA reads TGTGCCAGCAGTTCGAACAGGGGGCCAGCCGGGGAGCTGTTTTTT. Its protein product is CASSSNRGPAGELFF.